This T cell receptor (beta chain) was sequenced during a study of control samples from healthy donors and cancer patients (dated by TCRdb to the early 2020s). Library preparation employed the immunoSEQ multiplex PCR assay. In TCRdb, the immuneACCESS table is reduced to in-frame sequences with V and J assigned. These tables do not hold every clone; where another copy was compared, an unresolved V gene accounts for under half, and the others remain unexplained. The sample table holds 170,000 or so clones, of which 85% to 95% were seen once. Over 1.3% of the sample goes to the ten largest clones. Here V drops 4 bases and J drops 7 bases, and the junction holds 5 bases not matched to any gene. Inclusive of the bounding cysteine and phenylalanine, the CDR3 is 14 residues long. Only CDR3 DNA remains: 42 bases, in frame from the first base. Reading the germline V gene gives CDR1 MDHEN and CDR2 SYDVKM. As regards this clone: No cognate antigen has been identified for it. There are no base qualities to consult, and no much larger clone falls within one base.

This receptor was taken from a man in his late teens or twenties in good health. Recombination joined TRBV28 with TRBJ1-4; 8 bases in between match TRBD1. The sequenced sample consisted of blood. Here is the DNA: TGTGCCAGCAGTTGGCCAGGGGGCGGTGAAAAACTGTTTTTT. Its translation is CASSWPGGGEKLFF.